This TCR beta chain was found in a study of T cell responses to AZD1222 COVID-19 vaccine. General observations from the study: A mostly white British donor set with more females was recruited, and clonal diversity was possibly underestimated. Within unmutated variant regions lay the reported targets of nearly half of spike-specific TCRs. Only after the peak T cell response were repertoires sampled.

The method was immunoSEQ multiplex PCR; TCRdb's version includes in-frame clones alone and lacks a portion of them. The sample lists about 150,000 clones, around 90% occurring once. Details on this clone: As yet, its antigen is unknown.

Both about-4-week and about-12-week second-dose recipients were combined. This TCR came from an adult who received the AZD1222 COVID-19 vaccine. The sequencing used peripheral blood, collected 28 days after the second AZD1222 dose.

The CDR3 protein is CASSQGNTNQPQHF. The DNA for the CDR3 is TGTGCCAGCAGCCAAGGGAACACTAATCAGCCCCAGCATTTT. This chain joins TRBV3-1 (or the pseudogene TRBV3-2) and TRBJ1-5; D unclear. Germline V gene sequence: CDR1 LGHDT, CDR2 YNNKEL (reference sequence). This CDR3 has 14 amino acids. V gave up 1 base and J gave up 4 bases, with 8 bases separating them.